These T cell receptor beta chains were read from a single sample in a study of shared clonotypes between healthy human individuals. Clones were read by immunoSEQ multiplex PCR, and TCRdb kept only the in-frame ones, dropping some. The sample lists around 1.9 million clones, approximately 94% seen once, with more than 1.5% in the top ten. Sequencing was carried out using naive CD8+ T cells from PBMCs. The receptors stem from a man in his late teens or twenties in good health. Some clones in this sample may be carry-over from other donors' samples. The CDR3 runs from the conserved cysteine through the conserved F or W. The D gene is left open where the match is weak. Only some rows state a clone size, as once, few, many or a class for expanded clones.

TRBV10-2	NA	NA	TRBJ2-4	TGCGCCAGCAGTCTTCCGGGACGGCCAAAAAACATTCAGTACTTC	CASSLPGRPKNIQYF
TRBV28	once	NA	TRBJ2-2	TGTGCCAGCAGTTTGCAGTGGGGAGCGGCCCCCGCGGAGCTGTTTTTT	CASSLQWGAAPAELFF
TRBV5-1	once	TRBD1	TRBJ2-3	TGCGCCAGCAGCAAATCGGACAGGGAGATTCGTGATACGCAGTATTTT	CASSKSDREIRDTQYF
TRBV27	NA	NA	TRBJ2-1	TGTGCCAGCAGTTTAATCAGCATGGGCAGCGCCAACAATGAGCAGTTCTTC	CASSLISMGSANNEQFF
TRBV19	NA	TRBD1	TRBJ2-7	TGTGCCAGTAGTATAGCACAGGGGGACGACGAGCAGTACTTC	CASSIAQGDDEQYF
TRBV7-6	NA	NA	TRBJ2-1	TGTGCCAGCAGCTTAGCGGGTAACTACAATGAGCAGTTCTTC	CASSLAGNYNEQFF
TRBV7-9	NA	NA	TRBJ2-7	TGTGCCAGCAGCTTGGGAGACTACGAGCAGTACTTC	CASSLGDYEQYF
TRBV4-1	few	TRBD1	TRBJ1-5	TGCGCCAGCAGCCGGACAGGCAGGGATCAGCCCCAGCATTTT	CASSRTGRDQPQHF
TRBV2	NA	NA	TRBJ1-2	TGTGCCGACACTGGGCAGACAGATGGCTACACCTTC	CADTGQTDGYTF
TRBV7-9	NA	TRBD1	TRBJ2-2	TGTGCCAGCAGCTGGCCCGACAGGGACACCGGGGAGCTGTTTTTT	CASSWPDRDTGELFF
TRBV2	NA	TRBD1	TRBJ1-1	TGTGCCAGCAGTCAAAACCGGGACAGGGCTACGAACACTGAAGCTTTCTTT	CASSQNRDRATNTEAFF
TRBV15	NA	NA	TRBJ2-4	TGTGCCACCAGCAGAGATCCAGGGGATAAAAACATTCAGTACTTC	CATSRDPGDKNIQYF
TRBV7-2	NA	TRBD1	TRBJ2-6	TGTGCCAGCAGCTTAAGGGACAGCTCTGGGGCCAACGTCCTGACTTTC	CASSLRDSSGANVLTF
TRBV28	NA	NA	TRBJ2-7	TGTGCCAGCAGTCCCCCAGGAGGGGGCTTTTCCTACGAGCAGTACTTC	CASSPPGGGFSYEQYF
TRBV6-1	NA	NA	TRBJ2-1	TGTGCCAGCAGGTCGCCCAATGAGCAGTTCTTC	CASRSPNEQFF
TRBV29-1	NA	NA	TRBJ2-3	TGCAGCGTGGGCGGCGGGCGAATACCCCTAAATACGCAGTATTTT	CSVGGGRIPLNTQYF
TRBV4-1	NA	NA	TRBJ2-5	TGCGCCAGCAGCCAAGTAGGGCGAGAGACCCAGTACTTC	CASSQVGRETQYF
TRBV27	NA	TRBD2	TRBJ2-3	TGTGCCAGCAGTGTGGGGACTAGGCGCACAGATACGCAGTATTTT	CASSVGTRRTDTQYF
TRBV10-3	NA	NA	TRBJ1-5	TGTGCCATCAGCCCCGGGGCGAATCAGCCCCAGCATTTT	CAISPGANQPQHF
TRBV2	once	NA	TRBJ1-5	TGTGCCAGCAGTGAAGCGCGGAGTAATCAGCCCCAGCATTTT	CASSEARSNQPQHF
TRBV9	NA	TRBD2	TRBJ2-7	TGTGCCAGCAGCGCCGGGACTAGCGGAGACTACGAGCAGTACTTC	CASSAGTSGDYEQYF
TRBV6-6	once	NA	TRBJ1-5	TGTGCCAGCCGGACGGATCCAGGCAATCAGCCCCAGCATTTT	CASRTDPGNQPQHF
TRBV5-6	NA	NA	TRBJ1-3	TGTGCCAGCAGCTTAGGTGGGGGTGGAAACACCATATATTTT	CASSLGGGGNTIYF
TRBV7-9	NA	NA	TRBJ2-2	TGTGCCAGCAGATCTAGGAACACCGGGGAGCTGTTTTTT	CASRSRNTGELFF
TRBV5-6	NA	NA	TRBJ2-1	TGTGCCAGCAGCTTGGATTCAGGGACCGCATACAATGAGCAGTTCTTC	CASSLDSGTAYNEQFF
TRBV5-4	NA	NA	TRBJ1-5	TGTGCCAGCAGCTTGGGAGCCAATCAGCCCCAGCATTTT	CASSLGANQPQHF
TRBV27	NA	NA	TRBJ2-1	TGTGCCAGCAGTTTCCGAGGGTTCTCCTACAATGAGCAGTTCTTC	CASSFRGFSYNEQFF
TRBV28	NA	TRBD2	TRBJ2-5	TGTGCCAGCAGTTGGGAGGGCCTCTCTCAAGAGACCCAGTACTTC	CASSWEGLSQETQYF
TRBV2	NA	TRBD1	TRBJ1-1	TGTGCCAGCAGGCAGACAGGGGGCTTTGAAGCTTTCTTT	CASRQTGGFEAFF
TRBV28	NA	NA	TRBJ2-5	TGTGCCAGCAGTTTCAGTCGCGGTTACCACGTTGGACAAGAGACCCAGTACTTC	CASSFSRGYHVGQETQYF
TRBV27	NA	NA	TRBJ2-5	TGTGCCAGCAGTACCCTAGCGACGTACCAAGAGACCCAGTACTTC	CASSTLATYQETQYF
TRBV6-5	NA	TRBD1	TRBJ1-1	TGTGCCAGCAGTTATTGGCAGGGGGCTACGGGCACTGAAGCTTTCTTT	CASSYWQGATGTEAFF
TRBV4-3	NA	TRBD1	TRBJ2-5	TGCGCCAGCAGCCAAGGGACAGGCCTCCAAGAGACCCAGTACTTC	CASSQGTGLQETQYF
TRBV7-9	NA	NA	TRBJ1-4	TGTGCCAGCAGCTCTACATGGATACAGGGTGGTGATGAAAAACTGTTTTTT	CASSSTWIQGGDEKLFF
TRBV5-6	NA	NA	TRBJ2-3	TGTGCCAGCAGCTTTATTGGCGGGACCACAGATACGCAGTATTTT	CASSFIGGTTDTQYF
TRBV28	NA	NA	TRBJ2-7	TGTGCCAGCAGTTTCCTGGGCACTCCCTACGAGCAGTACTTC	CASSFLGTPYEQYF
TRBV28	NA	NA	TRBJ2-3	TGTGCCAGCAGTTGGAACGGACTTACCACAGATACGCAGTATTTT	CASSWNGLTTDTQYF
TRBV13	once	TRBD2	TRBJ2-5	TGTGCCAGCAGCTCCCGGACTAGCGGGCAGCAAGAGACCCAGTACTTC	CASSSRTSGQQETQYF
TRBV6-5	NA	NA	TRBJ1-2	TGTGCCAGCAGTTACCGGGGGGCTAGGTATGGCTACACCTTC	CASSYRGARYGYTF
TRBV27	NA	TRBD1	TRBJ2-7	TGTGCCAGCAGTTTGTACAGGGGGCAATACGAGCAGTACTTC	CASSLYRGQYEQYF
TRBV4-2	few	NA	TRBJ1-1	TGTGCCAGCAGCCAAGATCCCGGGTCTGAAGCTTTCTTT	CASSQDPGSEAFF
TRBV5-1	NA	NA	TRBJ1-5	TGCGCCAGCAGTCTGGGCCCGAATAAAGGCAATCAGCCCCAGCATTTT	CASSLGPNKGNQPQHF